This T cell receptor (beta chain) was found in a study of graft-versus-host responses after intestinal transplantation. Study summary: The recipients all started with anti-thymocyte globulin induction and then took tacrolimus and steroids for around three years.

This clone was recorded only once. Its antigen remains unknown. Study outcomes and limitations: An association linked early post-transplant HvG declines with peak circulating GvH clone levels. Clonal ratios of graft-versus-host to host-versus-graft in allografts were high for patients exhibiting graft-donor T cell macrochimerism. Detection of GvH clones occurred in recipient marrow, and some had their first appearance in ileum or blood.

The CDR3 is 15 amino acids. V shed 0 bases and J 3 bases; nucleotides not matched to a gene: 2. The V gene's germline CDR1 is WSHSY and CDR2 SAAADI. Here immunoSEQ multiplex PCR was the method, and the copy in TCRdb shows in-frame clones only, minus some. Among about 110,000 clones listed, just under 95% were seen once. The receptor was derived from a human donor who received an intestinal transplant. The sequences come from unstimulated CD8+ T cells sorted from spleen or lymph node cells, collected before intestinal transplant. The rearrangement links TRBV10-2 to TRBJ2-7; 10 bases match TRBD1. The CDR3 here is CASSESGQGFYEQYF. The CDR3 bases are TGCGCCAGCAGTGAGTCGGGACAGGGGTTCTACGAGCAGTACTTC.